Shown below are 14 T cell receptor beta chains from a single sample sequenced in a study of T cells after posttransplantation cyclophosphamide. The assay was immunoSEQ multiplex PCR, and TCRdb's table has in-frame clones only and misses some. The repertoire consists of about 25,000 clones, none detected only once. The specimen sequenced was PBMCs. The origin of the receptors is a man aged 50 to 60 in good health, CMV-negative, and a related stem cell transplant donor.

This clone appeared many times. The CDR3 region is CASSLWTGGTDTQYF. As DNA, the CDR3 is TGTGCCAGCAGTTTGTGGACAGGGGGCACAGATACGCAGTATTTT. The chain uses TRBV27 and TRBJ2-3; 9 bases map to TRBD1. The V and J ends lost 3 bases and 1 base, in that order; junction bases with no gene match: 2. The CDR3 is 15 residues long. Germline assignment: CDR1 MNHEY and CDR2 SMNVEV (reference sequence).

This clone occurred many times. CDR3 sequence: CASSQAPQNTEAFF. CDR3 DNA: TGTGCCAGCAGCCAAGCCCCCCAAAACACTGAAGCTTTCTTT. The chain recombines TRBV4-2 with TRBJ1-1; D is ambiguous. The V end lost 1 base, the J end lost 2 bases, and 8 bases lay between the germline ends. The CDR3 loop spans 14 amino acids. Looked up from germline, CDR1 is LGHNA and CDR2 is YNFKEQ.

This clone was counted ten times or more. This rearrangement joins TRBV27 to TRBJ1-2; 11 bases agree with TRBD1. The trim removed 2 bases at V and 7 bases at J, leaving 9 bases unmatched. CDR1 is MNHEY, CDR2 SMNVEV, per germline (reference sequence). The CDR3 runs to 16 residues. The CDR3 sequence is CASSLLGTGGFRGYTF. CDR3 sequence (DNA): TGTGCCAGCAGTTTACTCGGGACAGGGGGTTTTCGTGGCTACACCTTC.

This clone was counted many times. As DNA, the CDR3 is TGTGCCAGCAGTGCCGGGACAGGGGGGAGCACTGAAGCTTTCTTT. It yields the protein CASSAGTGGSTEAFF. This chain joins TRBV6-1 and TRBJ1-1; 11 nucleotides line up with TRBD1. The CDR3 contains 15 residues. V shed 4 bases, J shed 4 bases, and the junction held 5 bases outside the gene matches. Germline V CDR1 and CDR2: MNHNS, SASEGT.

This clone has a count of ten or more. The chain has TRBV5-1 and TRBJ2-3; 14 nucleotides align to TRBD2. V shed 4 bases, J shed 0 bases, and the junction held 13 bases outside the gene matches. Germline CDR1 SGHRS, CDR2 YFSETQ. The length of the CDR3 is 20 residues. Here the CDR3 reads CASSRSPGTSGSTSTDTQYF. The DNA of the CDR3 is TGCGCCAGCAGCCGTTCTCCCGGGACTAGCGGGAGTACTAGCACAGATACGCAGTATTTT.

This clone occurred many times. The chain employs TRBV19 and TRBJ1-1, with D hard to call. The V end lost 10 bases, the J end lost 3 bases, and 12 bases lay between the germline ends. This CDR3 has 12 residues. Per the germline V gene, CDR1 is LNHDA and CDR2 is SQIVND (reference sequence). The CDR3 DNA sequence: TGTGCCACGGTTGACACGTACACTGAAGCTTTCTTT. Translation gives CATVDTYTEAFF.

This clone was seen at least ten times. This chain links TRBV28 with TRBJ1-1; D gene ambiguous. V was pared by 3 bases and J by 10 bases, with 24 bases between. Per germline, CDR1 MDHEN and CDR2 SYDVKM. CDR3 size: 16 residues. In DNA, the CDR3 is TGTGCCAGCAGTTTGGCGGGTCCCCACTTATTGGAAGGAGCTTTCTTT. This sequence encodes CASSLAGPHLLEGAFF.

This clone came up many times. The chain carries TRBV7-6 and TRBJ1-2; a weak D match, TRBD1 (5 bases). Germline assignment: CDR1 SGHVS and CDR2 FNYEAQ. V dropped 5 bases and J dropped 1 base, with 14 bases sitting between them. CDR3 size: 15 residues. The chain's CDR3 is CASSPGGVGNYGYTF. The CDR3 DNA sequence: TGTGCCAGCAGCCCCGGGGGGGTGGGTAACTATGGCTACACCTTC.

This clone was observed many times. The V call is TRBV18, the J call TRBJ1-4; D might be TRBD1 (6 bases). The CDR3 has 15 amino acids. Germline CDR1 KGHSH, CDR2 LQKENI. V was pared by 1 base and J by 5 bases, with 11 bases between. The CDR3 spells CASSPLTGTNEKLFF. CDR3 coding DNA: TGTGCCAGCTCACCACTTACAGGGACAAATGAAAAACTGTTTTTT.

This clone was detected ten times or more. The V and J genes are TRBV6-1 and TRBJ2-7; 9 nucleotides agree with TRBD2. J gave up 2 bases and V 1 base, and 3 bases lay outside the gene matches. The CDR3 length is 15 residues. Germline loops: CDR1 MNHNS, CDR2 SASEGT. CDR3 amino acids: CASSEVASGAYEQYF. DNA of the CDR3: TGTGCCAGCAGTGAAGTGGCTAGCGGGGCCTACGAGCAGTACTTC.

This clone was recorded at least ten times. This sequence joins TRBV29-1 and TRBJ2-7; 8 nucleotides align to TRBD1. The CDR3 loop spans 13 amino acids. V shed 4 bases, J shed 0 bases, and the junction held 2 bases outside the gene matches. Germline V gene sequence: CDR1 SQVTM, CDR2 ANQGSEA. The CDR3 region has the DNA TGCAGCGTTGGGACAGGGACCTCCTACGAGCAGTACTTC. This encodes CSVGTGTSYEQYF.

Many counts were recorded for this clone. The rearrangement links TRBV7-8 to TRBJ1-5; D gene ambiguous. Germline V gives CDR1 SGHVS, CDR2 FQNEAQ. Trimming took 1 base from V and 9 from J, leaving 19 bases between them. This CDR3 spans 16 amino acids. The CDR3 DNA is TGTGCCAGCAGCTTAGTCATGGTGAAACGAGGATCGCCCCAGCATTTT. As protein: CASSLVMVKRGSPQHF.

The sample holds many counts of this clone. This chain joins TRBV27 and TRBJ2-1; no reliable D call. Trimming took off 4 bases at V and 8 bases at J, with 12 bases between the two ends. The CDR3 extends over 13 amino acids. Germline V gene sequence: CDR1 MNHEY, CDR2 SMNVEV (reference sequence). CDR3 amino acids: CASSYQVGYEQFF. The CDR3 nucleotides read TGTGCCAGCAGTTACCAAGTGGGCTATGAGCAGTTCTTC.

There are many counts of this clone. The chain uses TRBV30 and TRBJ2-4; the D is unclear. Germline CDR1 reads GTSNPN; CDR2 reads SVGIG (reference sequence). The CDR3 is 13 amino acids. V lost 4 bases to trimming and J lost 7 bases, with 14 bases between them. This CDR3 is CAWTSERRNIQYF. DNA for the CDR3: TGTGCCTGGACTTCCGAAAGGCGGAACATTCAGTACTTC.